The rows below give T cell receptor beta chains drawn from one sample of a study of cytomegalovirus exposure and HLA in healthy donors. Repertoires were generated with immunoSEQ multiplex PCR, while TCRdb's copy carries only in-frame clones and drops some. The sample lists some 190,000 clones, roughly 80% seen once, with around 2.2% in the top ten. The sample taken for sequencing was PBMCs. The receptors stem from a woman in her 30s in good health and CMV-seropositive. Each CDR3 is given with its conserved first and last residue. A D gene is named only where the DNA matches it firmly. Clone size is stated in some rows and not others, as once, few, many or a class when expanded.

TRBJ1-2	few	TRBD1	TRBV9	CASSPSIGPDRGALDYTF	TGTGCCAGCAGCCCAAGCATAGGTCCGGACAGGGGCGCTTTAGACTACACCTTC
TRBJ2-7	.	.	TRBV6-6	CASSYPHAGESYEQYF	TGTGCCAGCAGTTACCCCCATGCAGGGGAGTCCTACGAGCAGTACTTC
TRBJ2-3	.	TRBD2	TRBV5-1	CASSLGLAGVDTQYF	TGCGCCAGCAGCTTGGGACTAGCGGGAGTGGATACGCAGTATTTT
TRBJ1-1	few	TRBD1	TRBV9	CASSGPDRYSEAFF	TGTGCCAGCAGCGGACCGGACAGGTATTCTGAAGCTTTCTTT
TRBJ2-1	.	TRBD1	TRBV6-5	CASSLRDRGRWEQFF	TGTGCCAGCAGCCTCCGGGACAGGGGTCGTTGGGAGCAGTTCTTC
TRBJ1-2	.	.	TRBV7-2	CASSWQGTNYGYTF	TGTGCCAGCAGTTGGCAGGGCACTAACTATGGCTACACCTTC
TRBJ1-1	.	.	TRBV28	CASSLTDRLNTEAFF	TGTGCCAGCAGTCTTACCGATAGATTGAACACTGAAGCTTTCTTT
TRBJ1-6	.	TRBD1	TRBV7-8	CASTPTGDYNSPLHF	TGTGCCAGCACCCCAACAGGGGATTATAATTCACCCCTCCACTTT
TRBJ1-1	.	.	TRBV27	CASSPRVLVGAFF	TGTGCCAGCAGCCCTCGGGTCCTGGTCGGGGCTTTCTTT
TRBJ1-3	few	.	TRBV7-2	CASSFVGFGTIYF	TGTGCCAGCAGCTTCGTCGGGTTCGGCACCATATATTTT
TRBJ1-5	few	.	TRBV5-4	CASSQQGDQPQHF	TGTGCCAGCAGCCAACAAGGGGATCAGCCCCAGCATTTT
TRBJ2-6	.	.	TRBV7-3	CASSLRRAGANVLTF	TGTGCCAGCAGCTTAAGGAGGGCTGGGGCCAACGTCCTGACTTTC
TRBJ2-7	once	TRBD1	TRBV30	CAWSGGQGEQYF	TGTGCCTGGAGTGGGGGACAGGGGGAGCAGTACTTC
TRBJ1-1	.	.	TRBV2	CANRQSLNTEAFF	TGTGCCAACCGACAGAGCCTCAACACTGAAGCTTTCTTT
TRBJ1-4	few	.	TRBV6-1	CASGAGSSSYEKLFF	TGTGCCAGTGGGGCGGGGAGTTCTAGTTATGAAAAACTGTTTTTT
TRBJ1-1	.	.	TRBV29-1	CSARRTSANTEAFF	TGCAGCGCGCGAAGGACATCTGCTAACACTGAAGCTTTCTTT
TRBJ2-2	.	.	TRBV6-5	CASRAHSARGELFF	TGTGCCAGCAGAGCCCATAGCGCGCGCGGGGAGCTGTTTTTT
TRBJ1-2	once	.	TRBV28	CASTSGRGGGRYTF	TGTGCCAGCACCAGCGGGAGAGGTGGAGGGCGCTACACCTTC
TRBJ1-2	once	.	TRBV2	CASSEISGGRDGYTF	TGTGCCAGCAGCGAAATCTCGGGGGGCCGAGATGGCTACACCTTC
TRBJ2-7	.	.	TRBV7-2	CASSVTGSSYEQYF	TGTGCCAGCAGCGTAACCGGGAGCTCCTACGAGCAGTACTTC
TRBJ1-5	.	TRBD1	TRBV2	CASSEGQGYQPQHF	TGTGCCAGCAGTGAGGGACAGGGTTATCAGCCCCAGCATTTT
TRBJ1-1	few	.	TRBV7-3	CASSPAGGTEAFF	TGTGCCAGCAGCCCGGCCGGGGGGACTGAAGCTTTCTTT
TRBJ2-2	.	.	TRBV2	CASSLQGPGELFF	TGTGCCAGCAGCCTACAGGGACCCGGGGAGCTGTTTTTT
TRBJ2-7	.	.	TRBV7-2	CASSLVGLGTSYEQYF	TGTGCCAGCAGCTTAGTGGGACTTGGAACCTCCTACGAGCAGTACTTC
TRBJ2-1	few	TRBD1	TRBV7-2	CASSLGRQGHEQFF	TGTGCCAGCAGCTTAGGTCGACAGGGACATGAGCAGTTCTTC
TRBJ2-3	once	.	TRBV30	CAWSPGVTSTDTQYF	TGTGCCTGGAGTCCCGGGGTGACTAGCACAGATACGCAGTATTTT
TRBJ1-5	.	TRBD1	TRBV19	CASQGEWSQPQHF	TGTGCCAGTCAGGGGGAGTGGAGTCAGCCCCAGCATTTT
TRBJ2-7	.	.	TRBV28	CASSPPQRATPEQYF	TGTGCCAGCAGTCCCCCGCAGCGGGCGACCCCCGAGCAGTACTTC